The 13 T cell receptor beta chains below all came from one sample that was sequenced in a study of OX40 agonist ivuxolimab in advanced cancers. Only in-frame clones appear in the TCRdb table, and some are missing; sequencing was by immunoSEQ multiplex PCR. The sample gives tens of thousands of clones, around nine tenths of which show up once; 22% is in the top ten. The sample was CD4+ or CD8+ T cells sorted from blood, taken in a trial of the OX40 agonist ivuxolimab. These receptors all come from an adult with an advanced solid tumor such as melanoma, head and neck, liver or kidney cancer.

The chain recombines TRBV13 with TRBJ2-5, with D possibly being TRBD1 (5 bases). With the DNA end fitting TRBJ2-7 better, the J assignment may be wrong. In germline, CDR1 is PRHDT, CDR2 FYEKMQ (reference sequence). The CDR3 extends over 14 amino acids. CDR3 DNA: TGTGCCAGCACTTTTCGAGAGACAGACTACGAGCAGTACTTC. Its translation: CASTFRETDYEQYF.

The J gene is TRBJ1-1, the V gene TRBV19, with D possibly being TRBD1 (6 bases). CDR3 length equals 15 residues. V lost 5 bases and J 3 bases, leaving 16 bases between the germline ends. Germline CDR1 reads LNHDA; CDR2 reads SQIVND (reference sequence). CDR3 coding DNA: TGTGCCAGTAGTCCGTTTTCAGGGGAGTACACTGAAGCTTTCTTT. It translates to CASSPFSGEYTEAFF.

The chain joins TRBV7-2 to TRBJ2-7; 10 nucleotides match TRBD2. V shed 1 base and J 2 bases; nucleotides not matched to a gene: 5. This CDR3 is built from 16 residues. The germline gives CDR1 SGHTA, CDR2 FQGNSA. CDR3 sequence: CASSLGPLAGAYEQYF. The CDR3 DNA follows: TGTGCCAGCAGCTTAGGCCCCCTAGCGGGGGCCTACGAGCAGTACTTC.

Worth noting for this clone: Additional DNA sequences in this sample encode the identical CDR3. The chain couples TRBV9 to TRBJ2-7; 7 nucleotides match TRBD1. CDR3 size: 12 residues. V shed 3 bases and J 4 bases; nucleotides not matched to a gene: 1. CDR1 is SGDLS and CDR2 is YYNGEE in the germline V gene. CDR3 bases: TGTGCCAGCAGCGGACAGGGTTACGAGCAGTACTTC. Translation gives CASSGQGYEQYF.

The chain couples TRBV10-2 to TRBJ2-2; D gene uncertain. The CDR3 is 14 residues long. V lost 3 bases and J lost 4, with 9 bases in between. CDR1 is WSHSY and CDR2 is SAAADI in the germline V gene. The CDR3 protein is CASSDLMATGELFF. For the CDR3, the DNA is TGCGCCAGCAGTGATCTAATGGCCACCGGGGAGCTGTTTTTT.

The rearrangement uses TRBV27 and TRBJ1-4; 9 nucleotides agree with TRBD1. This CDR3 is 16 amino acids long. The V gene's germline CDR1 is MNHEY and CDR2 SMNVEV (reference sequence). V lost 3 bases and J lost 7; bases outside the gene matches: 9. CDR3 in DNA: TGTGCCAGCAGTTTCTCTATACAGGGGGCCGGTGAAAAACTGTTTTTT. Its protein is CASSFSIQGAGEKLFF.

The V call is TRBV29-1, the J call TRBJ2-1; D might be TRBD1 (6 bases). Trimming took off 7 bases at V and 6 bases at J, with 16 bases between the two ends. The CDR3 has 13 residues. CDR1 and CDR2 from the germline V gene are SQVTM and ANQGSEA. The CDR3 DNA reads TGCAGCGCAGCGACAGGTGTGGCCAATGAGCAGTTCTTC. This codes for CSAATGVANEQFF.

The CDR3 protein is CASSLSSGVSYNEQFF. The CDR3 DNA reads as TGTGCCAGCAGCCTTTCAAGCGGGGTATCCTACAATGAGCAGTTCTTC. The V gene is TRBV9, the J gene TRBJ2-1; 7 bases fit TRBD2. The germline gives CDR1 SGDLS, CDR2 YYNGEE. V lost 4 bases to trimming and J lost 1 base; unmatched junction nucleotides: 8. The CDR3 covers 16 residues.

The chain is built from TRBV5-5 and TRBJ1-2; no firm D call. Per germline, CDR1 SGHKS and CDR2 YYEKEE (reference sequence). This CDR3 spans 13 amino acids. Trimming took off 1 base at V and 6 bases at J, with 10 bases between the two ends. The CDR3 coding sequence is TGTGCCAGCAGCTTGTACGGGGATGATGGCTACACCTTC. Translation: CASSLYGDDGYTF.

The chain joins TRBV28 to TRBJ2-5; 9 bases map to TRBD2. Trimming took 6 bases from V and 4 from J; bases not matched to a gene: 9. CDR1 MDHEN and CDR2 SYDVKM come from the germline V gene. This CDR3 contains 15 residues. The CDR3, as DNA: TGTGCCAGCAGATTCATAGCGGGAGTTGTAGAGACCCAGTACTTC. This encodes CASRFIAGVVETQYF.

The table lists this clone with a count of one. This chain uses TRBV28 with TRBJ2-3; a possible D gene is TRBD1 (5 bases). Trimming cost V 2 bases and J 5 bases, with 17 bases left between them. The CDR3 is made up of 16 amino acids. CDR1 MDHEN and CDR2 SYDVKM come from the germline V gene. CDR3 coding DNA: TGTGCCAGCAGTTTACGTCCCTACAGGACGTTAGATACGCAGTATTTT. As protein: CASSLRPYRTLDTQYF. The complete variable domain, with remaining parts taken from reference TRBV28 and TRBJ2-3, reads DVKVTQSSRYLVKRTGEKVFLECVQDMDHENMFWYRQDPGLGLRLIYFSYDVKMKEKGDIPEGYSVSREKKERFSLILESASTNQTSMYLCASSLRPYRTLDTQYFGPGTRLTVL.

The chain is built from TRBV7-9 and TRBJ2-7; 7 positions agree with TRBD1. V dropped 8 bases and J dropped 1; count of bases not matched to a gene: 5. Germline CDR1 is SEHNR and CDR2 is FQNEAQ (reference sequence). The CDR3 is made up of 13 amino acids. This CDR3 is CASAGTESYEQYF. CDR3 in DNA: TGTGCCAGCGCCGGGACAGAGTCCTACGAGCAGTACTTC.

The V and J genes are TRBV28 and TRBJ2-3; 10 positions match TRBD1. Germline CDR1 MDHEN, CDR2 SYDVKM. V gave up 3 bases and J gave up 6 bases; unmatched junction bases: 6. CDR3 length equals 15 residues. CDR3 loop: CASSFRDRGEDTQYF. In DNA, the CDR3 is TGTGCCAGCAGTTTTCGGGACAGGGGTGAGGATACGCAGTATTTT.